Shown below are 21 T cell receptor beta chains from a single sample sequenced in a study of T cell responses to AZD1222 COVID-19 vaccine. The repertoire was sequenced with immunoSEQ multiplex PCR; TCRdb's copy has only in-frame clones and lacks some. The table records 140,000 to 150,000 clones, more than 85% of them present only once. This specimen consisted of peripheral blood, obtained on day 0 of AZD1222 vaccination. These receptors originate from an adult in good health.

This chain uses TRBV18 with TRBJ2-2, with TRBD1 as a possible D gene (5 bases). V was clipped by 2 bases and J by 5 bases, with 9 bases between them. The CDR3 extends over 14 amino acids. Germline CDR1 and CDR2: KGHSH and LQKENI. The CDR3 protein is CASSPEGVTGELFF. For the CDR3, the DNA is TGTGCCAGCTCACCAGAAGGGGTGACCGGGGAGCTGTTTTTT. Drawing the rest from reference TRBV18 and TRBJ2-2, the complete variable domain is NAGVMQNPRHLVRRRGQEARLRCSPMKGHSHVYWYRQLPEEGLKFMVYLQKENIIDESGMPKERFSAEFPKEGPSILRIQQVVRGDSAAYFCASSPEGVTGELFFGEGSRLTVL.

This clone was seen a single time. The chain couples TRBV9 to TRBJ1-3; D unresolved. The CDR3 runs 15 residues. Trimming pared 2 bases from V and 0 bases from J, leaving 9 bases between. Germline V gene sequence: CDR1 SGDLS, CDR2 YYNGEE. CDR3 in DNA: TGTGCCAGCAGCGTCGGAGCCAGCTCTGGAAACACCATATATTTT. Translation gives CASSVGASSGNTIYF.

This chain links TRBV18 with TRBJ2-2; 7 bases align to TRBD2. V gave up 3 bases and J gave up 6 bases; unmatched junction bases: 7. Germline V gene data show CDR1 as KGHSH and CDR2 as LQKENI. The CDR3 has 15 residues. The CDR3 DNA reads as TGTGCCAGCTCACCCCCCCTGCGGGAGCCCGGGGAGCTGTTTTTT. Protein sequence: CASSPPLREPGELFF.

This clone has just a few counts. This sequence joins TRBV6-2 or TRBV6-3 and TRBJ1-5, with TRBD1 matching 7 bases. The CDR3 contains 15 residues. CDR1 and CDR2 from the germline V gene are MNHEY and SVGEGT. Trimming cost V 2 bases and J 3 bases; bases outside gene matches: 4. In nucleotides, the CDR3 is TGTGCCAGCAGTTACCGGGGACAGAACAATCAGCCCCAGCATTTT. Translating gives CASSYRGQNNQPQHF.

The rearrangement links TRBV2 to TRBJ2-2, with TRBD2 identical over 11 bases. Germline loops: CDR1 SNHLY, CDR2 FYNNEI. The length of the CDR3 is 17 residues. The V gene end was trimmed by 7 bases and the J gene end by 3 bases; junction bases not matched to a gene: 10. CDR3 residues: CASTRRGLAEYTGELFF. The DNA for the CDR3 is TGTGCCAGCACCCGCCGGGGACTAGCGGAGTACACCGGGGAGCTGTTTTTT.

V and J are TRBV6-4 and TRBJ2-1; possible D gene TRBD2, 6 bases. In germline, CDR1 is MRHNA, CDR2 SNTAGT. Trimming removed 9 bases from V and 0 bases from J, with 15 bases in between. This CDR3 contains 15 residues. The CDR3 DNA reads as TGTGCCAGAACAACGGGAGACTGCTCCTACAATGAGCAGTTCTTC. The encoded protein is CARTTGDCSYNEQFF.

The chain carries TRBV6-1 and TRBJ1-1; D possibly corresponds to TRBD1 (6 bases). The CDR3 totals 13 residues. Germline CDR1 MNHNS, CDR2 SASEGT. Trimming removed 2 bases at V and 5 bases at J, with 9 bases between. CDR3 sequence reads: CASSERRGTEAFF. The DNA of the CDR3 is TGTGCCAGCAGTGAAAGAAGGGGGACTGAAGCTTTCTTT.

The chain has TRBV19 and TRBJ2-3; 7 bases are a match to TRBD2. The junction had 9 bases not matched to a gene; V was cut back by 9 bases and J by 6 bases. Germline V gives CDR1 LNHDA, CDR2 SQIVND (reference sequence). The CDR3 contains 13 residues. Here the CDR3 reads CASARAGADTQYF. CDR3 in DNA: TGTGCCAGCGCAAGGGCGGGAGCTGATACGCAGTATTTT.

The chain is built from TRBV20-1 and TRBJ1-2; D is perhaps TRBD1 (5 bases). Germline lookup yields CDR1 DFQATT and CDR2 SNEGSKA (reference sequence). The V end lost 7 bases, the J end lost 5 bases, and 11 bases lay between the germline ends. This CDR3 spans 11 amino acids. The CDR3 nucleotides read TGCAGTGGAGGGACCGAGTATGGCTACACCTTC. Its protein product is CSGGTEYGYTF.

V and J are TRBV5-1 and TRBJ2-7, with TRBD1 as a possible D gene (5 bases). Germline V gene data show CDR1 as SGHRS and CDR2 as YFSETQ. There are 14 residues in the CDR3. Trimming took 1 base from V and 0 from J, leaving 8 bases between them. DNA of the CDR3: TGCGCCAGCAGCTTGCTGGGGCACTCCTACGAGCAGTACTTC. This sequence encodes CASSLLGHSYEQYF.

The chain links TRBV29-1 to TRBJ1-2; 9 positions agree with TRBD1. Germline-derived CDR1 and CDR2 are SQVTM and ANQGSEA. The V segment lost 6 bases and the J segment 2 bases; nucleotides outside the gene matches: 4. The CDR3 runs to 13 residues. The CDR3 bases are TGCAGCGTCGACGACAGGGGGAACTATGGCTACACCTTC. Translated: CSVDDRGNYGYTF.

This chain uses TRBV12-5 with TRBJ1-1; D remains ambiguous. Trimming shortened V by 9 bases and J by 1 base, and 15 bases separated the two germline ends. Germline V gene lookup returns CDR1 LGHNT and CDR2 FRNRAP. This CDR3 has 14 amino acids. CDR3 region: CASRHPSSNTEAFF. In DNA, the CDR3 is TGTGCTAGCCGACACCCCAGCTCGAACACTGAAGCTTTCTTT.

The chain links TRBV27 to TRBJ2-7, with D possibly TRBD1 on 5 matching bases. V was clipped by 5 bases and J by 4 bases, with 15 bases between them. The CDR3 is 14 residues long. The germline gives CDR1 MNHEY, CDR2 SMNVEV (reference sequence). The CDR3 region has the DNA TGTGCCAGCAGTCCACCCCAGGGTCTGTACGAGCAGTACTTC. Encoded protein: CASSPPQGLYEQYF.

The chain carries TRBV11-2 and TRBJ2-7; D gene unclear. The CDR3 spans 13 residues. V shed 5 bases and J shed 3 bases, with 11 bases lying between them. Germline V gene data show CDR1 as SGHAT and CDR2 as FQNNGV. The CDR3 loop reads CASSPRTNYEQYF. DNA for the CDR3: TGTGCCAGCAGCCCCCGGACCAACTACGAGCAGTACTTC.

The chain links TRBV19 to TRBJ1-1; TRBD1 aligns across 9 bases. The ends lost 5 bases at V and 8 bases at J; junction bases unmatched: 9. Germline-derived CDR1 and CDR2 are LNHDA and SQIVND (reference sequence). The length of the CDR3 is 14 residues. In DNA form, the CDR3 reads TGTGCCAGTAGTCAAGGTTTTGGGACAGGGGAAGCTTTCTTT. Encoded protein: CASSQGFGTGEAFF.

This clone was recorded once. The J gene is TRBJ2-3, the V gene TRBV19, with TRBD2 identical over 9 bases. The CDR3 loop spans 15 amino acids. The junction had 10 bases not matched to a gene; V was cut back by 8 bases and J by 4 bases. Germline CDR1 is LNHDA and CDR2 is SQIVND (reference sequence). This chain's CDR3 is CASSGGRAVPDTQYF. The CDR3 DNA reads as TGTGCCAGTTCGGGCGGGAGGGCCGTCCCAGATACGCAGTATTTT.

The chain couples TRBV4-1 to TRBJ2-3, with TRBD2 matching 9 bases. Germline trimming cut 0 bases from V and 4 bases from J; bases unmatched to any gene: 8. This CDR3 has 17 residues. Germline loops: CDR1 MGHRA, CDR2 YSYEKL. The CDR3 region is CASSQDWVAGVADTQYF. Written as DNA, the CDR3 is TGCGCCAGCAGCCAAGATTGGGTAGCGGGAGTGGCAGATACGCAGTATTTT.

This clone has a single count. CDR3: CAWSGGWDQPQHF. Written as DNA, the CDR3 is TGTGCCTGGAGTGGCGGCTGGGATCAGCCCCAGCATTTT. The rearrangement joins TRBV30 to TRBJ1-5; no definite D call. This CDR3 contains 13 residues. Germline V gives CDR1 GTSNPN, CDR2 SVGIG (reference sequence). V was cut by 1 base and J by 5 bases, with 9 bases left in between.

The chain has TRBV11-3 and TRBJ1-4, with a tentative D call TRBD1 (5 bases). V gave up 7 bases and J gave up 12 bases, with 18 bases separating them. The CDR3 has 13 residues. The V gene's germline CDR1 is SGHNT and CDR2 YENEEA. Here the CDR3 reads CASTNPGGGELFF. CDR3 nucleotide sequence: TGTGCCAGCACCAACCCAGGTGGGGGGGAACTGTTTTTT.

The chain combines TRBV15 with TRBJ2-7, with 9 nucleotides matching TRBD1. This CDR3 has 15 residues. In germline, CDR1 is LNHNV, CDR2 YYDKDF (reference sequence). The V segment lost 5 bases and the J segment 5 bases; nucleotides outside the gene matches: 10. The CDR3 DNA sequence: TGTGCCACCAGCGGAACCGGGACAGGGACCGACGAGCAGTACTTC. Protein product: CATSGTGTGTDEQYF. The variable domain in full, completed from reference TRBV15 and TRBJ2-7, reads DAMVIQNPRYQVTQFGKPVTLSCSQTLNHNVMYWYQQKSSQAPKLLFHYYDKDFNNEADTPDNFQSRRPNTSFCFLDIRSPGLGDTAMYLCATSGTGTGTDEQYFGPGTRLTVT.

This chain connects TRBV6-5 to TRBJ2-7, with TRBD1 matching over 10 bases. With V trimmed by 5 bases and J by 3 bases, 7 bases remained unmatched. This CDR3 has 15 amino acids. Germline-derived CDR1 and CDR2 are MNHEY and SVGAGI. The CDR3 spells CASSRTGTGDYEQYF. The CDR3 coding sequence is TGTGCCAGCAGTCGGACCGGGACAGGGGACTACGAGCAGTACTTC.